The 11 T cell receptor beta chains presented below share a single source sample, sequenced in a study of OX40 agonist ivuxolimab in advanced cancers. Measured with immunoSEQ multiplex PCR; TCRdb has only the in-frame clones, and not every one. The data contain about 55,000 clones, roughly 87% of them singletons. This sample comprised CD4+ or CD8+ T cells sorted from blood, obtained in a trial of the OX40 agonist ivuxolimab. The source is an adult with an advanced solid tumor such as melanoma, head and neck, liver or kidney cancer.

The chain has TRBV9 and TRBJ1-3, with D possibly matching TRBD1 (6 bases). The CDR3 spans 15 residues. Germline V gene lookup returns CDR1 SGDLS and CDR2 YYNGEE. Trimming left V 7 bases short and J 1 base short, with 15 bases between. The CDR3 spells CASGAGRGSGNTIYF. The DNA of the CDR3 is TGTGCCAGCGGTGCCGGCAGGGGATCTGGAAACACCATATATTTT. The full variable domain, rest sourced from reference TRBV9 and TRBJ1-3, is DSGVTQTPKHLITATGQRVTLRCSPRSGDLSVYWYQQSLDQGLQFLIQYYNGEERAKGNILERFSAQQFPDLHSELNLSSLELGDSALYFCASGAGRGSGNTIYFGEGSWLTVV.

This clone was picked up a small number of times. This CDR3 is CASSQDPVATEAFF. The CDR3 DNA reads as TGCGCCAGCAGCCAGGACCCAGTGGCCACTGAAGCTTTCTTT. The V call is TRBV4-1, the J call TRBJ1-1; the D is unclear. CDR1 MGHRA and CDR2 YSYEKL come from the germline V gene. The CDR3 is made up of 14 amino acids. Trimming removed 3 bases at V and 4 bases at J, with 12 bases between.

The chain links TRBV30 to TRBJ2-1; D call uncertain. V was shortened by 5 bases and J by 10 bases, with 18 bases between the two germline ends. This CDR3 has 13 amino acids. Germline lookup yields CDR1 GTSNPN and CDR2 SVGIG (reference sequence). The CDR3 sequence: CAWDTAFWKEQFF. DNA for the CDR3: TGTGCCTGGGATACTGCATTCTGGAAGGAGCAGTTCTTC.

This clone appeared once. The V call is TRBV25-1, the J call TRBJ2-1, with D uncertain. The CDR3 is 12 residues long. V was clipped by 2 bases and J by 4 bases, with 3 bases between them. From germline, CDR1 is MGHDK and CDR2 SYGVNS. The CDR3: CASSELYNEQFF. CDR3 bases: TGTGCCAGCAGTGAACTTTACAATGAGCAGTTCTTC.

The chain combines TRBV2 with TRBJ1-1, with D perhaps matching TRBD1 (5 bases). Trimming pared 5 bases from V and 8 bases from J, leaving 18 bases between. Germline V gene lookup returns CDR1 SNHLY and CDR2 FYNNEI. The CDR3 sequence is 14 residues long. The CDR3 protein is CASSQRGPLGEAFF. DNA of the CDR3: TGTGCCAGCAGTCAGCGGGGCCCTTTAGGGGAAGCTTTCTTT.

The CDR3 DNA sequence: TGTGCCAGCAGCTTAGGGACTAGCGGTTGGAATGAGCAGTTCTTC. Protein product: CASSLGTSGWNEQFF. The chain joins TRBV11-3 to TRBJ2-1; 10 bases align to TRBD2. This CDR3 contains 15 residues. CDR1 is SGHNT, CDR2 YENEEA, per germline. V dropped 1 base and J dropped 7; count of bases not matched to a gene: 4.

The chain carries TRBV21-1 and TRBJ2-5; the table assigns TRBD1, which was not confirmed against the DNA. TRBV21-1 is a known pseudogene. The CDR3 loop spans 15 amino acids. In DNA, the CDR3 is TGTGCCAGCAGCAGCCCGGGACAGGGGTCGGAGACCCAGTACTTC. This codes for CASSSPGQGSETQYF.

This clone was recorded a few times. The J gene is TRBJ2-2, the V gene TRBV29-1, with 8 bases lining up with TRBD2. V was clipped by 7 bases and J by 3 bases; unmatched bases: 7. The CDR3 is 14 amino acids. The germline V gene encodes CDR1 SQVTM and CDR2 ANQGSEA. The DNA for the CDR3 is TGCAGCGGAAACGGGGGGGGCGACACCGGGGAGCTGTTTTTT. Translation gives CSGNGGGDTGELFF.

The rearrangement joins TRBV11-3 to TRBJ2-3, with 7 bases lining up with TRBD1. V was clipped by 5 bases and J by 2 bases; unmatched bases: 4. The CDR3 extends over 14 amino acids. The V gene's germline CDR1 is SGHNT and CDR2 YENEEA. CDR3 protein: CASSRDSTTDTQYF. The DNA for the CDR3 is TGTGCCAGCAGCCGGGACAGTACCACAGATACGCAGTATTTT.

The chain joins TRBV11-2 to TRBJ2-2; 10 positions agree with TRBD2. The length of the CDR3 is 19 residues. CDR1 is SGHAT and CDR2 is FQNNGV in the germline V gene. With 1 base clipped from V and 2 bases from J, the junction kept 10 bases outside the gene matches. CDR3 in DNA: TGTGCCAGCAGCTTAGGGAGGGGTGTAGCGGGAGGAAACACCGGGGAGCTGTTTTTT. It translates to CASSLGRGVAGGNTGELFF.

The rearrangement links TRBV5-8 to TRBJ2-7; 11 bases match TRBD2. Losses at the gene ends were 3 bases for V and 6 bases for J; bases not matched to a gene: 5. CDR1 and CDR2 from the germline V gene are SGHTS and YDEGEE. CDR3 length: 14 amino acids. The CDR3 spells CASSSTSGRGEQYV. The CDR3 DNA reads TGTGCCAGCAGCTCAACTAGCGGGAGAGGCGAGCAGTACGTC.